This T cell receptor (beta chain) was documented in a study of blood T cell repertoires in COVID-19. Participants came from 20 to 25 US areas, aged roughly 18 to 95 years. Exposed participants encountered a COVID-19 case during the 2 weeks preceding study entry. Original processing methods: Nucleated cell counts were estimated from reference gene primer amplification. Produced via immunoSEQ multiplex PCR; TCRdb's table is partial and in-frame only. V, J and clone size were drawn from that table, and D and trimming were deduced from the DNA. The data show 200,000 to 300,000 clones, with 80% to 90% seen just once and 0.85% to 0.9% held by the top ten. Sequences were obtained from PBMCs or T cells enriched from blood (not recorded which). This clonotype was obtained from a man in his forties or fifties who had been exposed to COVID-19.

Here the CDR3 reads CASSFGGINTEAFF. The CDR3 DNA sequence: TGTGCCAGCAGCTTCGGGGGGATCAACACTGAAGCTTTCTTT. This chain joins TRBV7-2 and TRBJ1-1, with D perhaps TRBD1 (5 bases). V was shortened by 3 bases and J by 2 bases, with 10 bases between the two germline ends. Germline lookup yields CDR1 SGHTA and CDR2 FQGNSA. CDR3 length equals 14 residues. The variable domain in full, with the rest retrieved from reference TRBV7-2 and TRBJ1-1, is GAGVSQSPSNKVTEKGKDVELRCDPISGHTALYWYRQSLGQGLEFLIYFQGNSAPDKSGLPSDRFSAERTGGSVSTLTIQRTQQEDSAVYLCASSFGGINTEAFFGQGTRLTVV.